The rows below give T cell receptor beta chains drawn from one sample of a study of blood T cell repertoires in COVID-19. Assay: immunoSEQ multiplex PCR; the TCRdb copy retains only in-frame clones and omits some. The repertoire holds around 120,000 clones, with roughly 83% as singletons. The sequenced sample was peripheral blood. The receptors come from a woman older than 75 with acute or convalescent COVID-19. Both conserved end residues are part of each CDR3. D genes are given only for firm matches. Rows give clone size only sometimes, using once, few, many, or a class for an expanded clone.

d_gene	abundance	j_gene	v_gene	CDR3nt	CDR3aa
-	-	TRBJ1-4	TRBV28	TGTGCCAGCAGTTTGGGGGCGACTAATGAAAAACTGTTTTTT	CASSLGATNEKLFF
-	once	TRBJ1-4	TRBV28	TGTGCCAGCAGTTTAGTCCAGGGTAATAATGAAAAACTGTTTTTT	CASSLVQGNNEKLFF
-	few	TRBJ2-1	TRBV7-6	TGTGCCAGCAGCTCGGAGGGTTGGGTCTCGAATGAGCAGTTCTTC	CASSSEGWVSNEQFF
-	-	TRBJ1-1	TRBV19	TGTGCCAGTAGTATAGCTCGGGAGTGGAACACTGAAGCTTTCTTT	CASSIAREWNTEAFF
-	-	TRBJ2-1	TRBV15	TGTGCCACCAGCAGAACTAACAATGAGCAGTTCTTC	CATSRTNNEQFF
-	-	TRBJ2-1	TRBV6-2/TRBV6-3	TGTGCCAGCAGTTACGCAATGGGAGGTGCCTACAATGAGCAGTTCTTC	CASSYAMGGAYNEQFF
-	once	TRBJ2-3	TRBV11-1	TGTGCCAGCAGCTTGCAGGGCACAGATACGCAGTATTTT	CASSLQGTDTQYF
-	-	TRBJ2-6	TRBV29-1	TGCAGCGTTGTGAAGGCAGGCTCTGGGGCCAACGTCCTGACTTTC	CSVVKAGSGANVLTF
-	-	TRBJ2-5	TRBV6-5	TGTGCCAGCAGTCTACCCGGGGGAGAGACCCAGTACTTC	CASSLPGGETQYF
-	few	TRBJ1-1	TRBV7-2	TGTGCCAGCAGCTTAGAGAGGAACACTGAAGCTTTCTTT	CASSLERNTEAFF
-	-	TRBJ2-5	TRBV6-5	TGTGCCAGCAGTAGCAGGGGCGGAGAGACCCAGTACTTC	CASSSRGGETQYF
-	-	TRBJ2-1	TRBV18	TGTGCCAGCTCACCACCGGCCGGGACTCGACACCAGGGGCAGTTCTTC	CASSPPAGTRHQGQFF
TRBD1	-	TRBJ2-5	TRBV27	TGTGCCAGCAGTTTTACCCGTGACAGGGGTGGGACCCAGTACTTC	CASSFTRDRGGTQYF
TRBD1	-	TRBJ1-3	TRBV30	TGTGCCTGGTCACTAGGACAGGGAATAGGAAACACCATATATTTT	CAWSLGQGIGNTIYF
-	-	TRBJ1-3	TRBV6-9	TGTGCCAGCAGTTCAGGGTTTGGAAACACCATATATTTT	CASSSGFGNTIYF
-	-	TRBJ2-2	TRBV19	TGTGCCAGTAGCCCACAGGAGGGCACCGGGGAGCTGTTTTTT	CASSPQEGTGELFF
TRBD1	-	TRBJ2-3	TRBV4-2	TGTGCCAGCAGCCAAGATGGGACAGGGGGAGGGACAGATACGCAGTATTTT	CASSQDGTGGGTDTQYF
TRBD1	-	TRBJ2-2	TRBV7-7	TGTGCTAGCAGTCCCGGGACAGGGGGCGCAACCGGGGAGCTGTTTTTT	CASSPGTGGATGELFF
-	-	TRBJ2-2	TRBV18	TGTGCCAGCTCACCACCCGCCAGAACGAACACCGGGGAGCTGTTTTTT	CASSPPARTNTGELFF
-	-	TRBJ1-1	TRBV28	TGTGCCACCGTTGCGGGTCACCGGGGGACTGAAGCTTTCTTT	CATVAGHRGTEAFF
-	-	TRBJ2-7	TRBV28	TGTGCCAGCAGTTTGGTAGGGAGAGAGCAGTACTTC	CASSLVGREQYF
-	-	TRBJ1-1	TRBV10-1	TGCGCCAGCAGTAGCAACAGCCACACTGAAGCTTTCTTT	CASSSNSHTEAFF
-	-	TRBJ1-3	TRBV4-1	TGCGCCAGCAGCCAGGACACTCACTCTGGAAACACCATATATTTT	CASSQDTHSGNTIYF
-	-	TRBJ1-2	TRBV15	TGTGCCACCAGCAGAGCTGGGTCGAGGGCGGGTGGCTACACCTTC	CATSRAGSRAGGYTF
TRBD1	-	TRBJ1-1	TRBV30	TGTGCCTGGAGCCACGGGACAGTGAACACTGAAGCTTTCTTT	CAWSHGTVNTEAFF
TRBD1	-	TRBJ1-4	TRBV19	TGTGCCAGTAGTATAGCCAGGGGGCGCGGTGAAAAACTGTTTTTT	CASSIARGRGEKLFF